These 5 T cell receptor beta chains originate from one sample sequenced in a study of cytomegalovirus exposure and HLA in healthy donors. Assay used: immunoSEQ multiplex PCR; TCRdb lists only in-frame clones, some missing. The sample yields 200,000 to 250,000 clones, approximately 80% seen once. Sequencing used PBMCs. The receptors originated from a woman younger than 45 in good health and CMV-seropositive.

J is TRBJ2-1 and V is TRBV4-1; TRBD2 agrees at 8 bases. Trimming at V came to 3 bases and at J to 7 bases, leaving 2 bases not matched to a gene. The CDR3 totals 13 residues. CDR1 is MGHRA and CDR2 is YSYEKL in the germline V gene. The CDR3 bases are TGCGCCAGCAGCCAGCCGGGAGGGAATGAGCAGTTCTTC. The encoded protein is CASSQPGGNEQFF.

This clone has a handful of counts. The chain links TRBV10-3 to TRBJ1-2; D might be TRBD1 (6 bases). The germline CDR1 and CDR2 sequences are ENHRY and SYGVKD. Trimming cost V 0 bases and J 6 bases, with 17 bases left between them. This CDR3 is built from 16 residues. The DNA of the CDR3 is TGTGCCATCAGTGAGTCGCTAACAGGGAGAGTAGATGGCTACACCTTC. Translated: CAISESLTGRVDGYTF.

J is TRBJ1-5 and V is TRBV27; D gene uncertain. Germline lookup yields CDR1 MNHEY and CDR2 SMNVEV (reference sequence). The CDR3 sequence is 14 residues long. V shed 5 bases and J shed 3 bases, with 11 bases lying between them. The DNA for the CDR3 is TGTGCCAGCAGTCCAACAAGGAACAATCAGCCCCAGCATTTT. Translation gives CASSPTRNNQPQHF.

This chain links TRBV27 with TRBJ2-7, with 7 bases matching TRBD1. With 5 bases clipped from V and 0 bases from J, the junction kept 7 bases outside the gene matches. The germline CDR1 and CDR2 sequences are MNHEY and SMNVEV (reference sequence). The CDR3 contains 15 residues. CDR3 coding DNA: TGTGCCAGCAGTGAGACACAGGGGAGCTCCTACGAGCAGTACTTC. Protein sequence: CASSETQGSSYEQYF.

The chain is built from TRBV4-1 and TRBJ1-2; D unresolved. This CDR3 spans 16 amino acids. The germline gives CDR1 MGHRA, CDR2 YSYEKL. V shed 6 bases and J shed 1 base, with 18 bases lying between them. This chain's CDR3 is CASSPAGAADNYGYTF. The CDR3 bases are TGCGCCAGCAGTCCAGCGGGCGCCGCAGATAACTATGGCTACACCTTC.